This passage covers 11 T cell receptor beta chains from one sample sequenced in a study of early T cells in non-severe SARS-CoV-2 infection. TCRdb itself ran the 5' RACE reads through MiXCR, one entry per CDR3 protein. The sample includes 62,000 or so distinct CDR3 sequences, roughly a tenth of them seen just once. The specimen was whole blood. These receptors came from an adult who was a healthcare worker with PCR-confirmed SARS-CoV-2 infection or an uninfected control (not recorded which).

The V and J genes are TRBV5-4 and TRBJ1-1, with 9 positions matching TRBD1. Unmatched junction bases numbered 8, after V lost 4 bases and J lost 1 base. The CDR3 is 16 amino acids. The germline CDR1 and CDR2 sequences are SGHNT and YYREEE (reference sequence). The CDR3 bases are TGTGCCAGCAGCGAGGACACAGGGGGCAAGAACACTGAAGCTTTCTTT. Amino acid sequence: CASSEDTGGKNTEAFF.

Only a few counts were recorded for this clonotype. The J gene is TRBJ2-3, the V gene TRBV4-1, with a weak D call TRBD2 (5 bases). The germline V and J ends were trimmed by 0 bases and 6 bases, with 7 bases remaining between them. The CDR3 is 13 residues long. CDR1 is MGHRA, CDR2 YSYEKL, per germline. The CDR3 region is CASSQDRGDTQYF. CDR3 in DNA: TGCGCCAGCAGCCAAGATCGAGGGGATACGCAGTATTTT.

This clonotype was recorded many times. In DNA, the CDR3 is TGTGCCACCAGTCTCAGCGGGGGTGGCCTTGGGACCCAGTACTTC. As protein: CATSLSGGGLGTQYF. The chain employs TRBV24-1 and TRBJ2-5, with 8 bases fitting TRBD2. The J segment lost 7 bases and the V segment lost 6 bases, leaving 12 bases of the junction unmatched. Germline values: CDR1 KGHDR, CDR2 SFDVKD. The CDR3 is 15 amino acids.

Only a few counts were recorded for this clonotype. This rearrangement joins TRBV7-9 to TRBJ2-5, with 10 bases fitting TRBD1. The V gene's germline CDR1 is SEHNR and CDR2 FQNEAQ (reference sequence). This CDR3 comprises 15 residues. J was trimmed by 5 bases and V by 5 bases; bases with no gene match: 8. CDR3 protein: CASSPPTGGGETQYF. CDR3 nucleotides: TGTGCCAGCAGCCCGCCGACAGGGGGCGGCGAGACCCAGTACTTC.

In its sample, this clonotype was seen a few times. The genes are TRBV5-5 and TRBJ2-5; D gene unclear. This CDR3 contains 14 residues. V lost 4 bases to trimming and J lost 0 bases, with 10 bases between them. Germline CDR1 and CDR2: SGHKS and YYEKEE (reference sequence). CDR3: CASSIFQNQETQYF. The DNA of the CDR3 is TGTGCCAGCAGCATATTCCAGAACCAAGAGACCCAGTACTTC. Full variable domain (missing parts from reference TRBV5-5 and TRBJ2-5): DAGVTQSPTHLIKTRGQQVTLRCSPISGHKSVSWYQQVLGQGPQFIFQYYEKEERGRGNFPDRFSARQFPNYSSELNVNALLLGDSALYLCASSIFQNQETQYFGPGTRLLVL.

The V and J genes are TRBV2 and TRBJ1-5; TRBD1 might be the D (6 bases). The V end lost 6 bases, the J end lost 0 bases, and 12 bases lay between the germline ends. CDR3 length: 15 residues. Germline CDR1 is SNHLY and CDR2 is FYNNEI. The CDR3 bases are TGTGCCAGCAGGGAGGACAGCCCTAGCAATCAGCCCCAGCATTTT. Translating it yields CASREDSPSNQPQHF.

The chain recombines TRBV4-1 with TRBJ1-3, with no clear D. The CDR3 length is 15 residues. Trimming shortened V by 3 bases and J by 2 bases, and 11 bases separated the two germline ends. Germline CDR1 MGHRA, CDR2 YSYEKL. The CDR3 DNA sequence: TGCGCCAGCAGCCAGACCGGGGATCCTGGAAACACCATATATTTT. It translates to CASSQTGDPGNTIYF.

This clonotype appeared many times. The chain is built from TRBV6-1 and TRBJ2-1; the D gene is possibly TRBD1 (5 bases). V lost 8 bases to trimming and J lost 6 bases, with 14 bases between them. The CDR3 length is 13 residues. Germline lookup yields CDR1 MNHNS and CDR2 SASEGT. Written as DNA, the CDR3 is TGTGCCAGCGGTCCCTTCCAGGGCAATGAGCAGTTCTTC. Protein sequence: CASGPFQGNEQFF.

This clonotype was found a few times. The chain uses TRBV27 and TRBJ2-5, with 8 nucleotides matching TRBD2. The CDR3 has 15 residues. V lost 6 bases and J lost 7; bases outside the gene matches: 13. The germline V gene encodes CDR1 MNHEY and CDR2 SMNVEV (reference sequence). CDR3: CASSSPTRGAVTQYF. Here the CDR3 DNA reads TGTGCCAGCAGCTCCCCTACGCGGGGGGCAGTGACCCAGTACTTC.

This clonotype was seen a handful of times. V is TRBV20-1 and J is TRBJ2-3; unclear D gene. Germline lookup yields CDR1 DFQATT and CDR2 SNEGSKA (reference sequence). This CDR3 is built from 12 residues. Trimming took 3 bases from V and 5 from J, leaving 9 bases between them. The CDR3 region has the DNA TGCAGTGCTAGCGGGCCTGGAGATACGCAGTATTTT. Its protein is CSASGPGDTQYF.

This clonotype has at least ten counts. The chain employs TRBV6-5 and TRBJ1-1; 8 bases agree with TRBD1. CDR1 MNHEY and CDR2 SVGAGI come from the germline V gene. With 2 bases clipped from V and 5 bases from J, the junction kept 10 bases outside the gene matches. The CDR3 extends over 16 amino acids. The CDR3 DNA is TGTGCCAGCAGTTACCCTCCCACAGGGGGGAGGACTGAAGCTTTCTTT. Translation gives CASSYPPTGGRTEAFF.